This T cell receptor beta chain was observed in a study of regulatory T cells in long-lasting Graves disease. The V gene's germline CDR1 is SGHAT and CDR2 FQNNGV. V gave up 5 bases and J gave up 1 base, with 14 bases separating them. The CDR3 spans 15 residues. This clonotype was counted many times. Time point meaning: newly diagnosed GD, antithyroid drugs for less than 3 months. RNA extracted from PBMCs served as the sequencing template. Building the TCR beta libraries relied on iRepertoire HTBI primers, and CDR3 regions underwent Arm-PCR. TCRdb used MiXCR to reprocess the multiplex PCR reads, holding one entry per CDR3 protein. The data show around 320,000 distinct CDR3 sequences, around 15% seen once. The same sample was also used in a study of T cells in Graves' hyperthyroidism and ophthalmopathy.

The J gene is TRBJ1-1, the V gene TRBV11-2; no definite D call. Sequences were derived from peripheral blood mononuclear cells (PBMCs), sampled at new diagnosis, from a patient treated with antithyroid drugs. The sequence was collected from a man in his forties with Graves disease. The CDR3 nucleotides read TGTGCCAGCAGCCCTAGCGGGAAGGGGAACACTGAAGCTTTCTTT. Encoded protein: CASSPSGKGNTEAFF.